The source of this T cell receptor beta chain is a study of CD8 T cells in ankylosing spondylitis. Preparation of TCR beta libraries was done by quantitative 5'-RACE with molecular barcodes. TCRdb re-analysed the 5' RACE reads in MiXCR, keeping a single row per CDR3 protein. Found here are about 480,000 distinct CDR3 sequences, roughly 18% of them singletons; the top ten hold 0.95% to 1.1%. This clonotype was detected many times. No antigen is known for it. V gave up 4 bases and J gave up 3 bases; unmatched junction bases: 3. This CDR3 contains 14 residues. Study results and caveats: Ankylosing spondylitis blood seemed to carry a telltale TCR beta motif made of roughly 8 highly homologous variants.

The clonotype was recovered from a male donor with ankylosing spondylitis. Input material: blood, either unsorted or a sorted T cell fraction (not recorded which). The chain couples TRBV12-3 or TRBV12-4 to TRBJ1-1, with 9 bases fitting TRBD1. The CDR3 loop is CASSWDREDTEAFF. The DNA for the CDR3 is TGTGCCAGCAGTTGGGACAGGGAGGACACTGAAGCTTTCTTT.